Each of the 15 T cell receptor beta chains below was sequenced from the same sample in a study of PD-1 blockade in classical Hodgkin lymphoma. Profiled with immunoSEQ multiplex PCR; TCRdb holds only in-frame clones, not every one. This sample has 11,000 to 15,000 clones, with roughly 86% found just once. Following autologous stem cell transplantation, relapse occurred in every patient, and exposure to brentuximab vedotin varied. Sequenced material: peripheral blood mononuclear cells (PBMCs), taken at baseline. The receptors here all came from a human donor with classical Hodgkin lymphoma.

Comment on this clone: At one boundary the junction diverges from the germline segment, which might be a read error. V usage is TRBV7-9 and J usage is TRBJ2-7; D is possibly TRBD1 (7 bases). The V gene's germline CDR1 is SEHNR and CDR2 FQNEAQ (reference sequence). The CDR3 has 16 amino acids. The CDR3 loop reads CANSRVEGAFNYEQYF. The DNA of the CDR3 is TGTGCCAACAGCAGAGTGGAGGGGGCGTTTAATTACGAGCAGTACTTC.

The genes are TRBV28 and TRBJ1-3; D remains ambiguous. The CDR3 is made up of 13 amino acids. Germline V gives CDR1 MDHEN, CDR2 SYDVKM. The V end was cut by 8 bases, the J end by 8 bases, with 16 bases between. The CDR3: CASSGRERDTIYF. The CDR3 nucleotides read TGTGCCAGCTCTGGGAGGGAAAGGGACACCATATATTTT. Full variable domain (missing parts from reference TRBV28 and TRBJ1-3): DVKVTQSSRYLVKRTGEKVFLECVQDMDHENMFWYRQDPGLGLRLIYFSYDVKMKEKGDIPEGYSVSREKKERFSLILESASTNQTSMYLCASSGRERDTIYFGEGSWLTVV.

This chain uses TRBV7-2 with TRBJ2-5, with TRBD2 matching 8 bases. Per the germline V gene, CDR1 is SGHTA and CDR2 is FQGNSA. V dropped 5 bases and J dropped 7; count of bases not matched to a gene: 9. There are 14 residues in the CDR3. CDR3 amino acids: CASSQAGGGWTQYF. CDR3 sequence (DNA): TGTGCCAGCAGCCAAGCCGGGGGGGGCTGGACCCAGTACTTC. The entire variable domain, with the rest obtained from reference TRBV7-2 and TRBJ2-5, is as follows: GAGVSQSPSNKVTEKGKDVELRCDPISGHTALYWYRQSLGQGLEFLIYFQGNSAPDKSGLPSDRFSAERTGGSVSTLTIQRTQQEDSAVYLCASSQAGGGWTQYFGPGTRLLVL.

J is TRBJ2-2 and V is TRBV6-4; D might be TRBD1 (5 bases). V lost 2 bases and J 3 bases, leaving 10 bases between the germline ends. The V gene's germline CDR1 is MRHNA and CDR2 SNTAGT. There are 15 residues in the CDR3. The CDR3 DNA reads as TGTGCCAGCAGTGACAGGGGTGACTACACCGGGGAGCTGTTTTTT. Its translation is CASSDRGDYTGELFF.

The chain uses TRBV7-9 and TRBJ1-1, with a possible D match to TRBD1 (6 bases). Germline-derived CDR1 and CDR2 are SEHNR and FQNEAQ (reference sequence). This CDR3 has 17 amino acids. V was clipped by 1 base and J by 1 base, with 16 bases between them. The chain's CDR3 is CASSLVGQGRKNTEAFF. The CDR3 coding sequence is TGTGCCAGCAGCTTAGTTGGCCAGGGGCGGAAGAACACTGAAGCTTTCTTT. Based on the CDR3 plus reference TRBV7-9 and TRBJ1-1, the full variable domain is DTGVSQNPRHKITKRGQNVTFRCDPISEHNRLYWYRQTLGQGPEFLTYFQNEAQLEKSRLLSDRFSAERPKGSFSTLEIQRTEQGDSAMYLCASSLVGQGRKNTEAFFGQGTRLTVV.

The chain couples TRBV18 to TRBJ1-2; 12 nucleotides agree with TRBD1. After removal of 1 base from V and 6 bases from J, the junction contained 12 bases not matched to a gene. The germline gives CDR1 KGHSH, CDR2 LQKENI. This CDR3 is built from 18 residues. CDR3 region: CASSPRRGQGATNNGYTF. The CDR3 DNA reads TGTGCCAGCTCACCACGGCGGGGACAGGGGGCAACTAATAATGGCTACACCTTC.

The CDR3 here is CAWSVRTSGSYEQYF. The CDR3 DNA reads as TGTGCCTGGAGTGTACGGACTAGCGGCTCCTACGAGCAGTACTTC. V gene TRBV30 combines with J gene TRBJ2-7, with 10 bases that match TRBD2. The germline gives CDR1 GTSNPN, CDR2 SVGIG (reference sequence). The ends lost 0 bases at V and 0 bases at J; junction bases unmatched: 2. The CDR3 is made up of 15 amino acids.

V is TRBV7-7 and J is TRBJ2-5, with D perhaps given as TRBD1 or TRBD2 (5 bases each). Germline V gene sequence: CDR1 SSHAT, CDR2 FNYEAQ (reference sequence). The CDR3 is made up of 16 amino acids. V lost 5 bases and J 4 bases, leaving 20 bases between the germline ends. The CDR3 reads CASSPGRLVRGETQYF. The CDR3 bases are TGTGCCAGCAGCCCGGGGCGGTTGGTACGAGGAGAGACCCAGTACTTC.

Here the CDR3 reads CATSRDSRMPSDIQYF. CDR3 bases: TGTGCCACCAGCAGAGATTCGAGAATGCCATCCGACATTCAGTACTTC. This chain uses TRBV15 with TRBJ2-4; no definite D call. Germline V gene data show CDR1 as LNHNV and CDR2 as YYDKDF (reference sequence). The CDR3 is 16 amino acids. Trimming stripped 0 bases from V and 8 bases from J, with 17 bases between. The full variable domain, in which reference TRBV15 and TRBJ2-4 provide the parts outside the CDR3, is DAMVIQNPRYQVTQFGKPVTLSCSQTLNHNVMYWYQQKSSQAPKLLFHYYDKDFNNEADTPDNFQSRRPNTSFCFLDIRSPGLGDTAMYLCATSRDSRMPSDIQYFGAGTRLSVL.

This chain connects TRBV7-2 to TRBJ2-1; TRBD1 might be the D (6 bases). CDR3 length: 12 residues. Trimming pared 2 bases from V and 10 bases from J, leaving 9 bases between. Germline assignment: CDR1 SGHTA and CDR2 FQGNSA. CDR3 in amino acids: CASSLLGAEQFF. The CDR3 nucleotides are TGTGCCAGCAGCTTACTGGGGGCGGAGCAGTTCTTC.

This clone was counted a few times. At the DNA level, this CDR3 is encoded by other sequences in the same sample as well. This rearrangement joins TRBV5-4 to TRBJ2-5; D gene ambiguous. The V gene's germline CDR1 is SGHNT and CDR2 YYREEE (reference sequence). V lost 0 bases to trimming and J lost 2 bases, with 11 bases between them. The CDR3 has 15 residues. The CDR3 DNA reads as TGTGCCAGCAGCTTGGTTCGTGGGTCTCAAGAGACCCAGTACTTC. Residues: CASSLVRGSQETQYF.

This clone was seen more than once but under ten times. The chain links TRBV30 to TRBJ1-2; 7 bases line up with TRBD1. Germline CDR1 reads GTSNPN; CDR2 reads SVGIG (reference sequence). This CDR3 is built from 14 residues. With V trimmed by 2 bases and J by 5 bases, 8 bases remained unmatched. DNA for the CDR3: TGTGCCTGGAGTAAGGACAGGCTAAAGTATGGCTACACCTTC. It translates to CAWSKDRLKYGYTF.

The chain carries TRBV4-2 and TRBJ1-3, with TRBD1 as a possible D gene (5 bases). Trimming pared 1 base from V and 0 bases from J, leaving 10 bases between. The CDR3 totals 16 residues. Germline V gives CDR1 LGHNA, CDR2 YNFKEQ. For the CDR3, the DNA is TGTGCCAGCAGCCAAGTGGGGGTGAACTCTGGAAACACCATATATTTT. This gives the protein CASSQVGVNSGNTIYF.

V and J are TRBV2 and TRBJ2-1; possibly TRBD2 for D (5 bases). Trimming shortened V by 9 bases and J by 7 bases, and 13 bases separated the two germline ends. This CDR3 spans 12 amino acids. From germline, CDR1 is SNHLY and CDR2 FYNNEI. The CDR3 sequence: CASQTGYNEQFF. As DNA, the CDR3 is TGTGCCAGTCAAACGGGGTATAATGAGCAGTTCTTC.

This clone is a singleton in its sample. The chain recombines TRBV4-3 with TRBJ2-3, with D hard to call. Germline lookup yields CDR1 LGHNA and CDR2 YSLEER. The CDR3 covers 15 residues. The V gene lost 3 bases and the J gene lost 0 bases, with 10 bases spanning the gap. The CDR3 reads CASSQEITSTDTQYF. The DNA for the CDR3 is TGCGCCAGCAGCCAGGAGATTACTAGCACAGATACGCAGTATTTT.